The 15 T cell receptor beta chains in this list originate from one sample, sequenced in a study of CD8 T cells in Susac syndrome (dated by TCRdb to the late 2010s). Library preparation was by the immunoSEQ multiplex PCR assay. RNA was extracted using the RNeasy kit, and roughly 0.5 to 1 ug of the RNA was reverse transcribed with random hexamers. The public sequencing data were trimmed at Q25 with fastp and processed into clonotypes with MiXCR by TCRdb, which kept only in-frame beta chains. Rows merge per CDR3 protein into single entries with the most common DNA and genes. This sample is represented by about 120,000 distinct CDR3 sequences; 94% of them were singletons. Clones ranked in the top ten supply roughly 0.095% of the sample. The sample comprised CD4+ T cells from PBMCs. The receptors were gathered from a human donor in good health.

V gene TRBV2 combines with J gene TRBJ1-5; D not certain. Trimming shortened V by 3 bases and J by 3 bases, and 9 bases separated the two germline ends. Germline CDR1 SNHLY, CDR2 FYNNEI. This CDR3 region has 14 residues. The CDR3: CASSDKQSNQPQHF. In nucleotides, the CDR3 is TGTGCCAGCAGTGATAAACAATCCAATCAGCCCCAGCATTTT.

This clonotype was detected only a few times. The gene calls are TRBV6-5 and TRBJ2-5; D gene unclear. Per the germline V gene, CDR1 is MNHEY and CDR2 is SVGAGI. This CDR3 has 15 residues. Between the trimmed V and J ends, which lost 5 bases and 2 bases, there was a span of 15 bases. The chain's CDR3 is CASSRKYPNQETQYF. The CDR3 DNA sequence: TGTGCCAGCAGTCGCAAATACCCTAATCAAGAGACCCAGTACTTC.

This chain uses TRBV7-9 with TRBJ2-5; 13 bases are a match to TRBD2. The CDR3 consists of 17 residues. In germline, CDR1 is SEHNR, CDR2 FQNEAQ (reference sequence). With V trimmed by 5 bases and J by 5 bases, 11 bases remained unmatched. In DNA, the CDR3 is TGTGCCAGCAGCCTGACCGGGACTAGCGGGACTTCTGAGACCCAGTACTTC. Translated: CASSLTGTSGTSETQYF.

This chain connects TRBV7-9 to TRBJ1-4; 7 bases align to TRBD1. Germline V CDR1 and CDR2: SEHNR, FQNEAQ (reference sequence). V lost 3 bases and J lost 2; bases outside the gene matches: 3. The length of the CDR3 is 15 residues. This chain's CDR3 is CASSFRDSTNEKLFF. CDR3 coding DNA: TGTGCCAGCAGCTTCCGGGACAGTACTAATGAAAAACTGTTTTTT.

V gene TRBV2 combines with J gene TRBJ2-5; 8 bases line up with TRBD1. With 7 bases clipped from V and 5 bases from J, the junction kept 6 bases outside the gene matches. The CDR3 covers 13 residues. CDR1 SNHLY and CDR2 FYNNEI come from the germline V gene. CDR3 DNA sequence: TGTGCCAGCAAAGAGGACAGGGACGAGACCCAGTACTTC. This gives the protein CASKEDRDETQYF.

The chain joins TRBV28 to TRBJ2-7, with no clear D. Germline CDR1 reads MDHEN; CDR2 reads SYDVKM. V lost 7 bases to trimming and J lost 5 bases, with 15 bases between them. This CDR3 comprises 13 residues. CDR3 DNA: TGTGCCAGCACATCCTCATCGGGCCACGAGCAGTACTTC. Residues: CASTSSSGHEQYF.

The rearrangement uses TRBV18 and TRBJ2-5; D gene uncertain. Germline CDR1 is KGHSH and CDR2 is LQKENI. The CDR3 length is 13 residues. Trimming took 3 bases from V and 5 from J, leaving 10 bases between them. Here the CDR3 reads CASSPQDVETQYF. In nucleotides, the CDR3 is TGTGCCAGCTCACCCCAGGACGTTGAGACCCAGTACTTC.

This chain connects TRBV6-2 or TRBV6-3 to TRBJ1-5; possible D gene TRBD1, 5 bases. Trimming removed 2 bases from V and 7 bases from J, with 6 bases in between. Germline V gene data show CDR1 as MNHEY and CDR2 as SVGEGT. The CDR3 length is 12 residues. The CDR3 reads CASSYGAQPQHF. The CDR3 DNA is TGTGCCAGCAGTTACGGGGCCCAGCCCCAGCATTTT.

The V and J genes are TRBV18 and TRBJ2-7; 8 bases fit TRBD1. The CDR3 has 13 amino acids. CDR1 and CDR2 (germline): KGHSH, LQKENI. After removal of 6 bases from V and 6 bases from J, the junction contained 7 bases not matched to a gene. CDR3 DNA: TGTGCCAGCTCCCAAGGACAGGGAATCGAGCAGTACTTC. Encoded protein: CASSQGQGIEQYF.

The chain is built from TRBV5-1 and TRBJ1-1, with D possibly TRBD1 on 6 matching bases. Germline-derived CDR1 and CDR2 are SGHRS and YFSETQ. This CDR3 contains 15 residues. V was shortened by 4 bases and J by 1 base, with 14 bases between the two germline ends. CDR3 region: CASSQDRIGNTEAFF. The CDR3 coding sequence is TGCGCCAGCAGCCAAGACAGGATAGGGAACACTGAAGCTTTCTTT.

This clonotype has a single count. CDR3 sequence: CASSEDSAYEQYF. CDR3 DNA sequence: TGTGCCAGCAGCGAGGACTCAGCCTACGAGCAGTACTTC. This chain connects TRBV6-4 to TRBJ2-7; maybe TRBD2 (5 bases). The CDR3 covers 13 residues. CDR1 and CDR2 from the germline V gene are MRHNA and SNTAGT. With 6 bases removed from V and 2 bases from J, the gap between germline ends came to 11 bases.

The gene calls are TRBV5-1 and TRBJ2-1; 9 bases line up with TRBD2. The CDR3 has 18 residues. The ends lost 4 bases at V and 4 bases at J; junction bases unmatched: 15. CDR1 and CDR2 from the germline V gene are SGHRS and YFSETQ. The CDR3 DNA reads TGCGCCAGCAGCCCAACCGGGTGGGAGCGGGAGGATTACAATGAGCAGTTCTTC. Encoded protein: CASSPTGWEREDYNEQFF.

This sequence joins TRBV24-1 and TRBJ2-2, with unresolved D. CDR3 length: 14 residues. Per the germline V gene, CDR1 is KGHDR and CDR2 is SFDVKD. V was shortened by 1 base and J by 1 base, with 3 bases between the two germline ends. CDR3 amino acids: CATSDFGNTGELFF. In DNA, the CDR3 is TGTGCCACCAGTGATTTTGGGAACACCGGGGAGCTGTTTTTT.

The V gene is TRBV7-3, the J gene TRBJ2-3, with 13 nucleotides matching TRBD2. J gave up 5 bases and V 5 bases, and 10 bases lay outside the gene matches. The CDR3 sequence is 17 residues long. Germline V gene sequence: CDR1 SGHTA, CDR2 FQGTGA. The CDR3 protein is CASSITSGRGFGDTQYF. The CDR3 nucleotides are TGTGCCAGCAGCATTACTAGCGGGAGGGGTTTTGGAGATACGCAGTATTTT.

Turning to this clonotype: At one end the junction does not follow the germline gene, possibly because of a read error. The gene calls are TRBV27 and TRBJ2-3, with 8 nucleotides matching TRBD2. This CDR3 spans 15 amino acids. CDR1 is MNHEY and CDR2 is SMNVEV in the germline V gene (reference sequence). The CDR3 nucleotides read TGTACCAGCAGTTTATGGGCGGGAGGAGCGGATACGCAGTATTTT. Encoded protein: CTSSLWAGGADTQYF.